The clone carrying this T cell receptor beta chain was seen more than once but under ten times. The antigen is unknown. Looked up from germline, CDR1 is SGHTA and CDR2 is FQGNSA. V was shortened by 6 bases and J by 5 bases, with 4 bases between the two germline ends. The CDR3 extends over 11 amino acids. This specimen comes from a study of beta chain features in type 1 diabetes. In all sorted populations, purity surpassed 98%. Expressed TCRB transcripts were sequenced, since all the RNA that had been isolated was reverse transcribed. Profiled with immunoSEQ multiplex PCR; TCRdb holds only in-frame clones, not every one. The sample records about 650,000 clones, roughly 12% being singletons. General study points: Shorter TCRB CDR3s, moderately but significantly so, marked every one of the four CD4+ subsets in Type 1 diabetes patients. Type 1 diabetes patients had fewer VDJ junction insertions and more deletions.

V gene TRBV7-2 combines with J gene TRBJ1-4; D is unresolved. Material for sequencing was naive CD4+ T cells from blood. The sequence was collected from a man aged 25 to 40 with type 1 diabetes. CDR3 bases: TGTGCCAGCAGGGAAAATGAAAAACTGTTTTTT. Amino acid sequence: CASRENEKLFF.